The clone carrying this T cell receptor (beta chain) was seen more than once but under ten times. Its antigen is still unknown. V lost 7 bases and J lost 7; bases outside the gene matches: 10. Germline assignment: CDR1 SQVTM and CDR2 ANQGSEA. The CDR3 contains 15 residues. TCRdb recomputed calls from the reads with MiXCR, one row per CDR3 protein. This sample carries 200,000 to 300,000 distinct CDR3 sequences, 8% to 9.5% of them seen once, and the ten largest clones take about 16%. This entry belongs to a study of T cell repertoires in cytomegalovirus infection. Across the whole study: Carrying CMV and the relevant HLA type showed in public TCR beta signatures. Notes on the study in general: Pooled public TCR beta family frequency picked out CMV carriers with the relevant HLA. CMV-specific TCR beta clonotypes restricted by HLA-C were the ones dominating the ex vivo response.

The chain links TRBV29-1 to TRBJ1-4; 12 bases agree with TRBD1. Sample: PBMCs. The receptor comes from a human donor in good health (CMV status not recorded). Some clones in this sample may be carry-over from other donors' samples. The CDR3 sequence is CSASGTGGGSEKLFF. The CDR3 nucleotides read TGCAGCGCCTCCGGGACAGGGGGCGGGAGTGAAAAACTGTTTTTT.